Listed here is a single T cell receptor beta chain. Its antigen remains unidentified. This sample was included in a study of T-cell reconstitution after alpha-beta-depleted transplantation in children. Whole-study results and caveats: At one year after transplant, newly produced T cells mostly accounted for T-cell counts and diversity.

The CDR3 totals 16 residues. V lost 0 bases, J lost 6 bases, and 8 bases stayed unmatched. Per germline, CDR1 LNHNV and CDR2 YYDKDF (reference sequence). Unique molecular identifiers were built into the TCRbeta library. Via MiXCR, TCRdb re-called the PCR reads, giving one row per CDR3 protein. The data show about 300,000 distinct CDR3 sequences, with around 10% seen just once and less than 9% held by the top ten. The sequence was collected from a boy younger than two with acute myeloid leukemia, due to receive a stem cell transplant. The sample was PBMCs, taken before TCRalphabeta/CD19-depleted stem cell transplant. V and J are TRBV15 and TRBJ2-1; 7 bases are a match to TRBD2. The CDR3 region has the DNA TGTGCCACCAGCAGAGATTGGCGGGGGTCCGCCAATGAGCAGTTCTTC. It specifies CATSRDWRGSANEQFF.